This T cell receptor (beta chain) came from a study of blood T cells in healthy people across ages. General observations from the study: Higher naive T cell percentage went strongly together with higher TCR beta diversity. The study found more naive CD4+ cells and higher diversity in long-lived than aged donors.

As to this clonotype: The antigen is not known.

V was pared by 0 bases and J by 5 bases, with 6 bases of the junction left unmatched. Germline CDR1 and CDR2: MGHRA and YSYEKL. This CDR3 region has 15 residues. Next came a second PCR, run for roughly 6 to 11 cycles, which used a sample-barcoded 5' primer along with a J-beta primer mix. No fewer than 3 million CDR3-containing paired-end reads came from each sample. TCRdb reprocessed the 5' RACE reads via MiXCR and lists one record per CDR3 protein. The sample shows hundreds of thousands of distinct CDR3 sequences, around 48% of them seen only once. Each sample gave at least 7 million isolated PBMCs. The chain links TRBV4-1 to TRBJ1-2; 7 bases fit TRBD1. The source of this sequence is a woman aged 55-70 years in good health. Input material: blood. The CDR3 loop is CASSQESRGTYGYTF. CDR3 bases: TGCGCCAGCAGCCAAGAGAGCAGGGGGACTTATGGCTACACCTTC.